Following are 9 T cell receptor beta chains from one sample sequenced in a study of CD8 T cells in Susac syndrome. The authors reverse transcribed 0.5 to 1 ug RNA with random hexamers. Via MiXCR, TCRdb re-called the immunoSEQ multiplex PCR reads, giving one row per CDR3 protein. The data show hundreds of thousands of distinct CDR3 sequences, with just over 90% seen just once and 0.065% to 0.075% held by the top ten. Material: CD4+ T cells from PBMCs. All receptors come from a human donor with multiple sclerosis.

This clonotype appeared a few times. The chain carries TRBV5-1 and TRBJ2-4, with TRBD1 identical over 8 bases. This CDR3 is built from 17 residues. Trimming took 0 bases from V and 2 from J; bases not matched to a gene: 7. CDR1 and CDR2 from the germline V gene are SGHRS and YFSETQ. DNA of the CDR3: TGCGCCAGCAGCTTGGGGGCAGGGGGCCCATCCAAAAACATTCAGTACTTC. As protein: CASSLGAGGPSKNIQYF.

The V gene is TRBV30, the J gene TRBJ2-1, with TRBD2 identical over 11 bases. CDR1 is GTSNPN, CDR2 SVGIG, per germline (reference sequence). J was trimmed by 9 bases and V by 1 base; bases with no gene match: 5. This CDR3 is 14 amino acids long. CDR3 in amino acids: CAWSGLAGLGEQFF. CDR3 bases: TGTGCCTGGAGTGGACTAGCGGGATTGGGTGAGCAGTTCTTC.

V and J are TRBV2 and TRBJ2-4, with TRBD1 matching over 7 bases. CDR3 length equals 13 residues. Germline V lookup: CDR1 SNHLY, CDR2 FYNNEI. The V segment lost 5 bases and the J segment 14 bases; nucleotides outside the gene matches: 12. CDR3 amino acids: CASSSPGQAQEYF. For the CDR3, the DNA is TGTGCCAGCAGTTCCCCAGGACAGGCCCAAGAGTACTTC.

The chain combines TRBV4-1 with TRBJ2-3, with 10 bases aligning to TRBD2. This CDR3 contains 16 residues. The V gene's germline CDR1 is MGHRA and CDR2 YSYEKL. With 0 bases clipped from V and 4 bases from J, the junction kept 4 bases outside the gene matches. The CDR3 sequence is CASSQELLAGADTQYF. The CDR3 DNA is TGCGCCAGCAGCCAAGAACTTCTAGCGGGGGCAGATACGCAGTATTTT.

The chain couples TRBV10-2 to TRBJ1-5, with D possibly being TRBD1 (5 bases). The CDR3 runs 15 residues. The V end lost 2 bases, the J end lost 0 bases, and 8 bases lay between the germline ends. The germline V gene encodes CDR1 WSHSY and CDR2 SAAADI. The CDR3 nucleotides are TGCGCCAGCAGTGAGCAGGGTAATAGCAATCAGCCCCAGCATTTT. As protein: CASSEQGNSNQPQHF.

The rearrangement uses TRBV19 and TRBJ2-7, with 9 bases matching TRBD1. Germline trimming cut 5 bases from V and 1 base from J; bases unmatched to any gene: 9. The germline V gene has CDR1 LNHDA and CDR2 SQIVND (reference sequence). The length of the CDR3 is 16 residues. CDR3 in amino acids: CASSLIPGQGSYEQYF. The CDR3 nucleotides read TGTGCCAGTAGTCTGATTCCGGGACAGGGATCCTACGAGCAGTACTTC.

V is TRBV4-1 and J is TRBJ2-7; TRBD1 aligns across 9 bases. Germline V gives CDR1 MGHRA, CDR2 YSYEKL. This CDR3 is 17 amino acids long. V gave up 0 bases and J gave up 1 base; unmatched junction bases: 7. The CDR3 region is CASSQDLGTGSSYEQYF. As DNA, the CDR3 is TGCGCCAGCAGCCAAGATCTGGGGACAGGGAGTTCCTACGAGCAGTACTTC.

This rearrangement joins TRBV19 to TRBJ1-3, with D hard to call. Between the trimmed V and J ends, which lost 5 bases and 2 bases, there was a span of 10 bases. This CDR3 is 14 amino acids long. Germline CDR1 LNHDA, CDR2 SQIVND (reference sequence). The CDR3 sequence is CASSPGGAGNTIYF. The CDR3 DNA is TGTGCCAGTAGTCCGGGAGGAGCTGGAAACACCATATATTTT.

The J gene is TRBJ2-2, the V gene TRBV13, with D perhaps matching TRBD1 (5 bases). Trimming stripped 4 bases from V and 6 bases from J, with 21 bases between. Germline V lookup: CDR1 PRHDT, CDR2 FYEKMQ (reference sequence). This CDR3 is built from 17 residues. In DNA, the CDR3 is TGTGCCAGCAGCTCACAGATGAAGGGGCTTGGCCCCGGGGAGCTGTTTTTT. It translates to CASSSQMKGLGPGELFF.